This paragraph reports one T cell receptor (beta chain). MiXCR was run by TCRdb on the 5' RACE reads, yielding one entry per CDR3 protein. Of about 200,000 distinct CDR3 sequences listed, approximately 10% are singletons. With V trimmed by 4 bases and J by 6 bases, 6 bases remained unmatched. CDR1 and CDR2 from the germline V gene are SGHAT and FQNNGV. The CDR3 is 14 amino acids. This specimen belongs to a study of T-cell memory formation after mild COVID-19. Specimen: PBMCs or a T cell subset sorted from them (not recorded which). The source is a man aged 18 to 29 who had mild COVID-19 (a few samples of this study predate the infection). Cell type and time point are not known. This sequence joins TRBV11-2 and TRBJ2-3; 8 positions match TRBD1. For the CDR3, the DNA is TGTGCCAGCAGCTCCCCGCAGGGGGCGGATACGCAGTATTTT. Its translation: CASSSPQGADTQYF.